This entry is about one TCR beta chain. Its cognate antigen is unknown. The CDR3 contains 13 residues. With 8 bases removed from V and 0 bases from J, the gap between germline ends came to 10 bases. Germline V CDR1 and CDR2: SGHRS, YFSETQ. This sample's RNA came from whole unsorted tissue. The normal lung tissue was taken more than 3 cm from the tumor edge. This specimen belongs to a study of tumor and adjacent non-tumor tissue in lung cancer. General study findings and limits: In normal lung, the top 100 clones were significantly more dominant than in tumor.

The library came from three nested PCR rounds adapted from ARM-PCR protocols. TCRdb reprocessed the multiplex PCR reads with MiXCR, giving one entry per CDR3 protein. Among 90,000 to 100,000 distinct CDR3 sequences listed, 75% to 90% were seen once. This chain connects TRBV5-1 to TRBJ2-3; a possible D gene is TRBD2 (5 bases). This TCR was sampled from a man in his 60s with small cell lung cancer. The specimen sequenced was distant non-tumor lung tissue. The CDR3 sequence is CASGGGSTDTQYF. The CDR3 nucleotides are TGCGCCAGTGGAGGCGGGAGCACAGATACGCAGTATTTT.